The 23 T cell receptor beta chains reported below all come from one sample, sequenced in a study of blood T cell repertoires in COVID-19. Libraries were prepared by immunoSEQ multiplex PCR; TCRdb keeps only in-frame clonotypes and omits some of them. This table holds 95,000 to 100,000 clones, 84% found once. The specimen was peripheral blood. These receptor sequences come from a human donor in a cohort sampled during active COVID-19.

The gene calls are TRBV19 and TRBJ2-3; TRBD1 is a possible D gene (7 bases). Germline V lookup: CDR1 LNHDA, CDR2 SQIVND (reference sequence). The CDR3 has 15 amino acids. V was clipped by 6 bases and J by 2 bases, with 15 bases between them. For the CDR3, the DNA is TGTGCCAGTAGGGCCCGACAGGGACTCACAGATACGCAGTATTTT. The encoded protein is CASRARQGLTDTQYF.

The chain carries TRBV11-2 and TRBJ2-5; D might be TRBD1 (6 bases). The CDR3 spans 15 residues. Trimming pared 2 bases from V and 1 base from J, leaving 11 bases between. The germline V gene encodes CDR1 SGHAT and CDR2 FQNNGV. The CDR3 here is CASSLRRTVQETQYF. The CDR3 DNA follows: TGTGCCAGCAGCTTAAGGCGGACAGTCCAAGAGACCCAGTACTTC.

This CDR3 reads CASSLLASGGTGELFF. DNA for the CDR3: TGCGCCAGCAGCTTGCTGGCCAGCGGGGGCACCGGGGAGCTGTTTTTT. The gene calls are TRBV5-1 and TRBJ2-2; TRBD2 matches 8 bases. This CDR3 contains 16 residues. The germline CDR1 and CDR2 sequences are SGHRS and YFSETQ. J gave up 4 bases and V 1 base, and 6 bases lay outside the gene matches.

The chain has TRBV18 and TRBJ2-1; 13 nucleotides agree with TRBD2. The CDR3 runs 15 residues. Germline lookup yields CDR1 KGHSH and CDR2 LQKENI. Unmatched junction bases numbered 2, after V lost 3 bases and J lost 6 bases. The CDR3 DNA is TGTGCCAGCTCACCGGGACTAGCGGGGTTCAATGAGCAGTTCTTC. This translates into CASSPGLAGFNEQFF.

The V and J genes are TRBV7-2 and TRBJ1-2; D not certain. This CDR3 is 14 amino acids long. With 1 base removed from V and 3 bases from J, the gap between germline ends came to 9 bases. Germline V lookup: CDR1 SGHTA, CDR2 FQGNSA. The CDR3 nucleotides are TGTGCCAGCAGCTTAGTCCACGGGGACTATGGCTACACCTTC. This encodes CASSLVHGDYGYTF.

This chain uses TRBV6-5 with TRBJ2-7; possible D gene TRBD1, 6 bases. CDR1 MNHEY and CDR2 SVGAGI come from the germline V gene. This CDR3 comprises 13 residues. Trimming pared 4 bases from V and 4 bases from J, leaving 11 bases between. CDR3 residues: CASSLLRGYEQYF. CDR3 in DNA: TGTGCCAGCAGTTTGCTCAGGGGATACGAGCAGTACTTC.

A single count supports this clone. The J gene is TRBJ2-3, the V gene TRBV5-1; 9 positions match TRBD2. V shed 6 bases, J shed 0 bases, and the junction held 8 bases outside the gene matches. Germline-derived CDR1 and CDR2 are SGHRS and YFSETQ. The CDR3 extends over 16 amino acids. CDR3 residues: CASTRLADLSTDTQYF. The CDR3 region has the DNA TGCGCCAGCACACGACTAGCGGACCTGAGCACAGATACGCAGTATTTT.

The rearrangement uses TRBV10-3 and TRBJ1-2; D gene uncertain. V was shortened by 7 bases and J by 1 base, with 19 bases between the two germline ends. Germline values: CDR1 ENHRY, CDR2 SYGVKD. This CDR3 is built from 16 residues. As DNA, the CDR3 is TGTGCCATCAAGAAGGAGGCAGCGGGAGTTAACTATGGCTACACCTTC. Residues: CAIKKEAAGVNYGYTF.

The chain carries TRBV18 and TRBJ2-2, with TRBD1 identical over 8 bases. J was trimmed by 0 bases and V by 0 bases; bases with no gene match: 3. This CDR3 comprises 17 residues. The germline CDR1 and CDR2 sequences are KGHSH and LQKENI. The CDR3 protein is CASSPPGQGANTGELFF. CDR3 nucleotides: TGTGCCAGCTCACCACCTGGACAGGGAGCGAACACCGGGGAGCTGTTTTTT.

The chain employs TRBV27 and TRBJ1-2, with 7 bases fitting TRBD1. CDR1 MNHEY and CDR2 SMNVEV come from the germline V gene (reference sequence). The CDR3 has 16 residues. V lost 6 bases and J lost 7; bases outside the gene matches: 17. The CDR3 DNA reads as TGTGCCAGCAGCTTCTGGTTGACACAGGGGCTTTCTGGCTACACCTTC. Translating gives CASSFWLTQGLSGYTF.

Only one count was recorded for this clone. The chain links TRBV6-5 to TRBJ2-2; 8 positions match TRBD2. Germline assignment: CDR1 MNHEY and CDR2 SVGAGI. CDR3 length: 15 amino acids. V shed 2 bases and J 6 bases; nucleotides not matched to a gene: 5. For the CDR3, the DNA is TGTGCCAGCAGTTACCCGGGGGGGAGGTCCGGGGAGCTGTTTTTT. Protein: CASSYPGGRSGELFF.

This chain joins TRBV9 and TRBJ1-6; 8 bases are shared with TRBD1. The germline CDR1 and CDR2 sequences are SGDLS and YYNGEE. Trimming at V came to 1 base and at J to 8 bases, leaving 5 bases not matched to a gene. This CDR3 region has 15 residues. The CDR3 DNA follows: TGTGCCAGCAGCGTACTTGGACAGGGAGATTCACCCCTCCACTTT. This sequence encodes CASSVLGQGDSPLHF.

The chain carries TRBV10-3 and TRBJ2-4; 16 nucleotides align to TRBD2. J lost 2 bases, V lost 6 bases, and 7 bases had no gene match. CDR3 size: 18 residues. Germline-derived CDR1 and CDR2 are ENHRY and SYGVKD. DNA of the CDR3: TGTGCCATCAGCGGGACTAGCGGGGGGGCCGGTACCAAAAACATTCAGTACTTC. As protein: CAISGTSGGAGTKNIQYF.

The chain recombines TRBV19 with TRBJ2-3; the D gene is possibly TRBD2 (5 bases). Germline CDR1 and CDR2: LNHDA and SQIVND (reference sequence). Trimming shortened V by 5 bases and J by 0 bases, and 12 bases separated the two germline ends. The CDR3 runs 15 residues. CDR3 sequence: CASSGMGGSTDTQYF. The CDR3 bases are TGTGCCAGTAGTGGGATGGGCGGGAGCACAGATACGCAGTATTTT.

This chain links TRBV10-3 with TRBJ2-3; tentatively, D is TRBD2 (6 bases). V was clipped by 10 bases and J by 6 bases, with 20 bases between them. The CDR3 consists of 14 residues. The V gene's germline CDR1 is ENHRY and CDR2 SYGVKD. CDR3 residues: CANQAGREGDTQYF. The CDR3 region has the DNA TGTGCCAATCAAGCGGGTAGAGAAGGGGATACGCAGTATTTT.

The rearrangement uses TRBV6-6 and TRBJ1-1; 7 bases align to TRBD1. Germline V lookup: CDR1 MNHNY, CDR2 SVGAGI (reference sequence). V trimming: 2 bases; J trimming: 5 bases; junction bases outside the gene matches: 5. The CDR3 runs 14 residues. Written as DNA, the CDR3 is TGTGCCAGCAGTTACGATACAGGGGTAACTGAAGCTTTCTTT. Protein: CASSYDTGVTEAFF.

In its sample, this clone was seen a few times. The CDR3 DNA is TGTGCCAGTCGGACTAGCGGGGAAGATGAGCAGTTCTTC. Its translation is CASRTSGEDEQFF. The chain couples TRBV19 to TRBJ2-1; 12 nucleotides align to TRBD2. The V and J ends lost 8 bases and 8 bases, in that order; junction bases with no gene match: 4. The CDR3 contains 13 residues. The germline CDR1 and CDR2 sequences are LNHDA and SQIVND (reference sequence).

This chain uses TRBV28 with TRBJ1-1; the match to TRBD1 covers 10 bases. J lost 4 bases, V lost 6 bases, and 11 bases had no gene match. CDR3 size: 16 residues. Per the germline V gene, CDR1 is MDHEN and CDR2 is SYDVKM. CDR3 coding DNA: TGTGCCAGCAGGGCCGGGACAGGGGTTCGAGGCACTGAAGCTTTCTTT. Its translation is CASRAGTGVRGTEAFF.

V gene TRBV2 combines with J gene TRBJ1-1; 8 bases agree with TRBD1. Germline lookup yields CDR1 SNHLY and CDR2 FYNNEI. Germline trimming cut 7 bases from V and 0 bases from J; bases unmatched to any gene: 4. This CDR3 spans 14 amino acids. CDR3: CASNGQGLNTEAFF. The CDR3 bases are TGTGCCAGCAATGGACAGGGTCTGAACACTGAAGCTTTCTTT.

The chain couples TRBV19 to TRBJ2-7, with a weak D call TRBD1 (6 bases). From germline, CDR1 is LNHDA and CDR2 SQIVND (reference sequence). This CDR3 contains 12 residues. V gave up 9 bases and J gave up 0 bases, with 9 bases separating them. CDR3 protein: CASQGTSYEQYF. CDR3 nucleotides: TGTGCCAGCCAGGGGACCTCCTACGAGCAGTACTTC.

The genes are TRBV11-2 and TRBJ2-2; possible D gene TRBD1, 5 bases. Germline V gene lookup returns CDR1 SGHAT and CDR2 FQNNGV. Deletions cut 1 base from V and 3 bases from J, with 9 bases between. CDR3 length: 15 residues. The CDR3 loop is CASSLGGRDTGELFF. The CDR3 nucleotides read TGTGCCAGCAGCTTAGGAGGCAGGGACACCGGGGAGCTGTTTTTT.

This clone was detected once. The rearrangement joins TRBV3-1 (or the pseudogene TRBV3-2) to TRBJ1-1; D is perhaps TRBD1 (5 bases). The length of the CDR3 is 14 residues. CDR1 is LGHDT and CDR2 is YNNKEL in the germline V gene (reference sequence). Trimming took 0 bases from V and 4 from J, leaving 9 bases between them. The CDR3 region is CASSQEWGGTEAFF. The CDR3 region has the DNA TGTGCCAGCAGCCAAGAATGGGGGGGCACTGAAGCTTTCTTT.

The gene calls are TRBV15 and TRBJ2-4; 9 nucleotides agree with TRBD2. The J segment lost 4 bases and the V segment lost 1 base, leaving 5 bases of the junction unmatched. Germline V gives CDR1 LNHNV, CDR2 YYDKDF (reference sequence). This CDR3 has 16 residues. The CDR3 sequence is CATSRGSGGQKNIQYF. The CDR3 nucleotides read TGTGCCACCAGCAGAGGTAGCGGGGGCCAAAAAAACATTCAGTACTTC.